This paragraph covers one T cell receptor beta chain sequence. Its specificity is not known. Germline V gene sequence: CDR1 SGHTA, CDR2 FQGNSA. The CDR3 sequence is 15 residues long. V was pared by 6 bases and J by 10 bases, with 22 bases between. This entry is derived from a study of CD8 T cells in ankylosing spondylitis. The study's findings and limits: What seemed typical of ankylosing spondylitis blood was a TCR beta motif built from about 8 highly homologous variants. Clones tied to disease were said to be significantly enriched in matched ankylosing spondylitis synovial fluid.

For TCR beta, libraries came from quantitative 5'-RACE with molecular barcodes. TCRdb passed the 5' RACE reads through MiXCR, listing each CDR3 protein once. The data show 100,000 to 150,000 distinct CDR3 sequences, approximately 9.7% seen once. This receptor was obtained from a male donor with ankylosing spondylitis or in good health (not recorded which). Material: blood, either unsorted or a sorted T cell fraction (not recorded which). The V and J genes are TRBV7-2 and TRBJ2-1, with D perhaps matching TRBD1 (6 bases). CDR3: CASSFRGSLRREQFF. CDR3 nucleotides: TGTGCCAGCAGTTTTAGGGGGAGTTTGAGAAGGGAGCAGTTCTTC.